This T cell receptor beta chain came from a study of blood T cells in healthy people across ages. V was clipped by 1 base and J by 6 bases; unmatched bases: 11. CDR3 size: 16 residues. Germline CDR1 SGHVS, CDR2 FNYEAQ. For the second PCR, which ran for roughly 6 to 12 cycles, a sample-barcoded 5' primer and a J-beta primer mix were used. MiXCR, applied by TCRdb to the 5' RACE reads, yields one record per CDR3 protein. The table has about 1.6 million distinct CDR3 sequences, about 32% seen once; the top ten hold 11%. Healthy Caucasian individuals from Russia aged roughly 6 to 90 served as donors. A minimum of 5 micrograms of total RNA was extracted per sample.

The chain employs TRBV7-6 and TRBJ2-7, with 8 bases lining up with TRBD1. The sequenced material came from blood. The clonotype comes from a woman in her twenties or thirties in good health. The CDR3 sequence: CASSLELYGTGPEQYF. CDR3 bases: TGTGCCAGCAGCTTAGAGCTGTACGGGACAGGACCCGAGCAGTACTTC. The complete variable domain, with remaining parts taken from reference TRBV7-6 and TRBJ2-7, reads GAGVSQSPRYKVTKRGQDVALRCDPISGHVSLYWYRQALGQGPEFLTYFNYEAQQDKSGLPNDRFSAERPEGSISTLTIQRTEQRDSAMYRCASSLELYGTGPEQYFGPGTRLTVT.